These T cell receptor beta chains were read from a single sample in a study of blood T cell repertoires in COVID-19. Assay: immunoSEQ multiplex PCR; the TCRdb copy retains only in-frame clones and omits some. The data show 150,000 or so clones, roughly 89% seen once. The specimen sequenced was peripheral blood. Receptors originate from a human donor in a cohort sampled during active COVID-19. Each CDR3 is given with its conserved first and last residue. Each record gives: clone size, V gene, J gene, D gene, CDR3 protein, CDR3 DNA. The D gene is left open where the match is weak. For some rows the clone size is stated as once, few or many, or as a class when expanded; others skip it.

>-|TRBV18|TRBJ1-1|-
CASSQSLDNTEAFF
TGTGCCAGCTCACAGTCCCTAGATAACACTGAAGCTTTCTTT
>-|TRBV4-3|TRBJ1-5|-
CASSQERTRNQPQHF
TGCGCCAGCAGCCAAGAGAGGACACGGAATCAGCCCCAGCATTTT
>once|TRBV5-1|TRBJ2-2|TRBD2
CASSLSSGGDTGELFF
TGCGCCAGCAGCCTATCTAGCGGGGGGGACACCGGGGAGCTGTTTTTT
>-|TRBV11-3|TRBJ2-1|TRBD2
CASSPRVGGRVNEQFF
TGTGCCAGCAGCCCCCGAGTGGGCGGGAGGGTTAATGAGCAGTTCTTC
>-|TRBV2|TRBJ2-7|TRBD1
CASRGLTGGGYEQYF
TGTGCCAGCAGGGGACTTACAGGGGGCGGATACGAGCAGTACTTC
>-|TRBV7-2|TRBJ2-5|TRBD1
CASSLVLGGMYETQYF
TGTGCCAGCAGCTTAGTTCTAGGGGGCATGTACGAGACCCAGTACTTC
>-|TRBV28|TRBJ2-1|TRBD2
CASSFSGYYNEQFF
TGTGCCAGCAGTTTTAGCGGGTACTACAATGAGCAGTTCTTC
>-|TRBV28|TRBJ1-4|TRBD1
CASSPLGTGVNEKLFF
TGTGCCAGCAGTCCGCTTGGGACAGGGGTTAATGAAAAACTGTTTTTT
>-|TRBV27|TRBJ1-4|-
CATKASATNEKLFF
TGTGCCACTAAGGCCAGCGCAACTAATGAAAAACTGTTTTTT
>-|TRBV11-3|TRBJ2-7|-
CASSVPQRHEQYF
TGTGCCAGCAGCGTCCCTCAGAGGCACGAGCAGTACTTC
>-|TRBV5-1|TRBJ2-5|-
CASGGEQGNDRETQYF
TGCGCCAGCGGAGGAGAACAGGGAAATGACAGGGAGACCCAGTACTTC
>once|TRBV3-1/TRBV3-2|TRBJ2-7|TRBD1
CASSQGDRGPGQYF
TGTGCCAGCAGCCAAGGGGACAGGGGGCCCGGGCAGTACTTC
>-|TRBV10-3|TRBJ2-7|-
CASTSSYEQYF
TGTGCCAGCACTAGCTCCTACGAGCAGTACTTC
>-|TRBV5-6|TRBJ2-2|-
CATAGAGAGAGELFF
TGTGCCACCGCTGGGGCAGGGGCTGGCGCCGGGGAGCTGTTTTTT
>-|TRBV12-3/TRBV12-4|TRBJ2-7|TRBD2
CASSKGLAGEQYF
TGTGCCAGCAGTAAGGGACTAGCGGGAGAGCAGTACTTC
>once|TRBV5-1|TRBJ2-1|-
CASRVLPGDNEQFF
TGCGCCAGCAGAGTCTTGCCAGGGGACAATGAGCAGTTCTTC
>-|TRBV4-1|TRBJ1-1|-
CASSLPGYPEAFF
TGCGCCAGCAGCCTCCCCGGGTATCCTGAAGCTTTCTTT
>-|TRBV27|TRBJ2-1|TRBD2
CASSFWSGISGSDEQFF
TGTGCCAGCAGTTTTTGGAGCGGGATATCTGGGTCGGATGAGCAGTTCTTC
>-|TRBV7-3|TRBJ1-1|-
CASSFGGSENTEAFF
TGTGCCAGCAGCTTCGGAGGTTCGGAAAACACTGAAGCTTTCTTT
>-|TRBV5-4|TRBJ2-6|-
CASSRGGPGANVLTF
TGTGCCAGCAGCCGAGGGGGACCTGGGGCCAACGTCCTGACTTTC
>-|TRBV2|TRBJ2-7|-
CASMGVGAYEQYF
TGTGCCAGCATGGGAGTCGGAGCTTACGAGCAGTACTTC
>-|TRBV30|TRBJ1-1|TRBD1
CAWSVLGQGTEAFF
TGTGCCTGGAGTGTACTCGGACAGGGCACTGAAGCTTTCTTT
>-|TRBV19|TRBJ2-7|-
CASSISARDEQYF
TGTGCCAGTAGCATCTCGGCGAGGGACGAGCAGTACTTC
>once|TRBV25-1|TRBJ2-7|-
CASSTQGPKGQYF
TGTGCCAGCAGTACACAGGGTCCGAAGGGGCAGTACTTC
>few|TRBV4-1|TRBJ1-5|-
CASSQVGQGKGQPQHF
TGCGCCAGCAGCCAAGTCGGGCAGGGTAAGGGTCAGCCCCAGCATTTT
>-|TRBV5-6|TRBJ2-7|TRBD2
CASSPAGAYEQYF
TGTGCCAGCAGCCCGGCGGGGGCCTACGAGCAGTACTTC
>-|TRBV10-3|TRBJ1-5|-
CAISEGSIGQPQHF
TGTGCCATCAGTGAGGGTAGTATTGGTCAGCCCCAGCATTTT
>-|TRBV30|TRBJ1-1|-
CAWSVGVGAFF
TGTGCCTGGAGTGTCGGGGTCGGGGCTTTCTTT
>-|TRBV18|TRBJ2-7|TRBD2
CASSPPLGTSGTEQYF
TGTGCCAGCTCACCACCCTTGGGTACTAGCGGGACCGAGCAGTACTTC
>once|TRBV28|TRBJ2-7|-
CASRLDTYEQYF
TGTGCCAGCAGACTTGACACCTACGAGCAGTACTTC
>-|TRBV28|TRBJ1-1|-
CASSFDRRNTEAFF
TGTGCCAGCAGTTTTGACAGGCGGAACACTGAAGCTTTCTTT
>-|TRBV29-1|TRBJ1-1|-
CSVQTQRGGTEAFF
TGCAGCGTCCAAACACAAAGGGGAGGCACTGAAGCTTTCTTT
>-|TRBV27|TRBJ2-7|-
CASSSRKGAYEQYF
TGTGCCAGCAGTTCCCGGAAAGGGGCCTACGAGCAGTACTTC
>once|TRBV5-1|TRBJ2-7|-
CASSLAGSTEAYEQYF
TGCGCCAGCAGCTTGGCCGGGTCTACCGAAGCCTACGAGCAGTACTTC
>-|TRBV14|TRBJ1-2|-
CASSRNAREGYGYTF
TGTGCCAGCAGCCGAAACGCCAGGGAAGGCTATGGCTACACCTTC
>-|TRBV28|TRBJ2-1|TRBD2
CASSFRTSGRRDEQFF
TGTGCCAGCAGTTTCCGGACTAGCGGGAGGAGGGATGAGCAGTTCTTC
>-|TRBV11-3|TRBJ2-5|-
CASSLNTQQETQYF
TGTGCCAGCAGCTTAAACACACAGCAAGAGACCCAGTACTTC
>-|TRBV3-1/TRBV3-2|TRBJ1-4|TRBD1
CASSNRGSEKLFF
TGTGCCAGCAGCAACAGGGGCTCTGAAAAACTGTTTTTT
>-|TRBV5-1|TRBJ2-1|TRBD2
CASSSSGTTYNEQFF
TGCGCCAGCAGCTCCTCCGGGACTACGTACAATGAGCAGTTCTTC
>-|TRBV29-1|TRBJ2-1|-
CSVRREAREQFF
TGCAGCGTTCGAAGGGAGGCTCGTGAGCAGTTCTTC
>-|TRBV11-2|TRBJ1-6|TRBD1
CASSLSIRGNSPLHF
TGTGCCAGCAGCTTATCCATCAGGGGGAATTCACCCCTCCACTTT
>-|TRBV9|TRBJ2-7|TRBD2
CASSVGSGNYEQYF
TGTGCCAGCAGCGTAGGTAGCGGGAACTACGAGCAGTACTTC
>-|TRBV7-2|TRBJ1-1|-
CASSLGTNGGNTEAFF
TGTGCCAGCAGCTTAGGTACAAACGGGGGGAACACTGAAGCTTTCTTT
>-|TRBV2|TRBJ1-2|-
CASNERTVYGYTF
TGTGCCAGCAACGAAAGGACAGTCTATGGCTACACCTTC
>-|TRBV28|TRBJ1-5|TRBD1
CASSLGQGGRSNQPQHF
TGTGCCAGCAGTTTAGGACAGGGAGGGCGAAGCAATCAGCCCCAGCATTTT
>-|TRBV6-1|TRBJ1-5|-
CASSEAGHSNQPQHF
TGTGCCAGCAGTGAAGCGGGACATAGCAATCAGCCCCAGCATTTT
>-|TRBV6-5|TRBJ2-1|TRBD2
CASSAAGDSYNEQFF
TGTGCCAGCAGCGCAGCGGGGGACTCCTACAATGAGCAGTTCTTC
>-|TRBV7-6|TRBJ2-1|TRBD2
CASSLSSGGHTRYNEQFF
TGTGCCAGCAGCTTATCTAGCGGGGGCCATACCCGATACAATGAGCAGTTCTTC
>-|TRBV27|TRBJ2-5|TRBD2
CASSPRTSGGLKTQYF
TGTGCCAGCAGTCCTCGGACTAGCGGGGGGTTGAAGACCCAGTACTTC
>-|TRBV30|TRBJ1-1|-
CAWSPTGIAFF
TGTGCCTGGAGTCCTACAGGGATAGCTTTCTTT